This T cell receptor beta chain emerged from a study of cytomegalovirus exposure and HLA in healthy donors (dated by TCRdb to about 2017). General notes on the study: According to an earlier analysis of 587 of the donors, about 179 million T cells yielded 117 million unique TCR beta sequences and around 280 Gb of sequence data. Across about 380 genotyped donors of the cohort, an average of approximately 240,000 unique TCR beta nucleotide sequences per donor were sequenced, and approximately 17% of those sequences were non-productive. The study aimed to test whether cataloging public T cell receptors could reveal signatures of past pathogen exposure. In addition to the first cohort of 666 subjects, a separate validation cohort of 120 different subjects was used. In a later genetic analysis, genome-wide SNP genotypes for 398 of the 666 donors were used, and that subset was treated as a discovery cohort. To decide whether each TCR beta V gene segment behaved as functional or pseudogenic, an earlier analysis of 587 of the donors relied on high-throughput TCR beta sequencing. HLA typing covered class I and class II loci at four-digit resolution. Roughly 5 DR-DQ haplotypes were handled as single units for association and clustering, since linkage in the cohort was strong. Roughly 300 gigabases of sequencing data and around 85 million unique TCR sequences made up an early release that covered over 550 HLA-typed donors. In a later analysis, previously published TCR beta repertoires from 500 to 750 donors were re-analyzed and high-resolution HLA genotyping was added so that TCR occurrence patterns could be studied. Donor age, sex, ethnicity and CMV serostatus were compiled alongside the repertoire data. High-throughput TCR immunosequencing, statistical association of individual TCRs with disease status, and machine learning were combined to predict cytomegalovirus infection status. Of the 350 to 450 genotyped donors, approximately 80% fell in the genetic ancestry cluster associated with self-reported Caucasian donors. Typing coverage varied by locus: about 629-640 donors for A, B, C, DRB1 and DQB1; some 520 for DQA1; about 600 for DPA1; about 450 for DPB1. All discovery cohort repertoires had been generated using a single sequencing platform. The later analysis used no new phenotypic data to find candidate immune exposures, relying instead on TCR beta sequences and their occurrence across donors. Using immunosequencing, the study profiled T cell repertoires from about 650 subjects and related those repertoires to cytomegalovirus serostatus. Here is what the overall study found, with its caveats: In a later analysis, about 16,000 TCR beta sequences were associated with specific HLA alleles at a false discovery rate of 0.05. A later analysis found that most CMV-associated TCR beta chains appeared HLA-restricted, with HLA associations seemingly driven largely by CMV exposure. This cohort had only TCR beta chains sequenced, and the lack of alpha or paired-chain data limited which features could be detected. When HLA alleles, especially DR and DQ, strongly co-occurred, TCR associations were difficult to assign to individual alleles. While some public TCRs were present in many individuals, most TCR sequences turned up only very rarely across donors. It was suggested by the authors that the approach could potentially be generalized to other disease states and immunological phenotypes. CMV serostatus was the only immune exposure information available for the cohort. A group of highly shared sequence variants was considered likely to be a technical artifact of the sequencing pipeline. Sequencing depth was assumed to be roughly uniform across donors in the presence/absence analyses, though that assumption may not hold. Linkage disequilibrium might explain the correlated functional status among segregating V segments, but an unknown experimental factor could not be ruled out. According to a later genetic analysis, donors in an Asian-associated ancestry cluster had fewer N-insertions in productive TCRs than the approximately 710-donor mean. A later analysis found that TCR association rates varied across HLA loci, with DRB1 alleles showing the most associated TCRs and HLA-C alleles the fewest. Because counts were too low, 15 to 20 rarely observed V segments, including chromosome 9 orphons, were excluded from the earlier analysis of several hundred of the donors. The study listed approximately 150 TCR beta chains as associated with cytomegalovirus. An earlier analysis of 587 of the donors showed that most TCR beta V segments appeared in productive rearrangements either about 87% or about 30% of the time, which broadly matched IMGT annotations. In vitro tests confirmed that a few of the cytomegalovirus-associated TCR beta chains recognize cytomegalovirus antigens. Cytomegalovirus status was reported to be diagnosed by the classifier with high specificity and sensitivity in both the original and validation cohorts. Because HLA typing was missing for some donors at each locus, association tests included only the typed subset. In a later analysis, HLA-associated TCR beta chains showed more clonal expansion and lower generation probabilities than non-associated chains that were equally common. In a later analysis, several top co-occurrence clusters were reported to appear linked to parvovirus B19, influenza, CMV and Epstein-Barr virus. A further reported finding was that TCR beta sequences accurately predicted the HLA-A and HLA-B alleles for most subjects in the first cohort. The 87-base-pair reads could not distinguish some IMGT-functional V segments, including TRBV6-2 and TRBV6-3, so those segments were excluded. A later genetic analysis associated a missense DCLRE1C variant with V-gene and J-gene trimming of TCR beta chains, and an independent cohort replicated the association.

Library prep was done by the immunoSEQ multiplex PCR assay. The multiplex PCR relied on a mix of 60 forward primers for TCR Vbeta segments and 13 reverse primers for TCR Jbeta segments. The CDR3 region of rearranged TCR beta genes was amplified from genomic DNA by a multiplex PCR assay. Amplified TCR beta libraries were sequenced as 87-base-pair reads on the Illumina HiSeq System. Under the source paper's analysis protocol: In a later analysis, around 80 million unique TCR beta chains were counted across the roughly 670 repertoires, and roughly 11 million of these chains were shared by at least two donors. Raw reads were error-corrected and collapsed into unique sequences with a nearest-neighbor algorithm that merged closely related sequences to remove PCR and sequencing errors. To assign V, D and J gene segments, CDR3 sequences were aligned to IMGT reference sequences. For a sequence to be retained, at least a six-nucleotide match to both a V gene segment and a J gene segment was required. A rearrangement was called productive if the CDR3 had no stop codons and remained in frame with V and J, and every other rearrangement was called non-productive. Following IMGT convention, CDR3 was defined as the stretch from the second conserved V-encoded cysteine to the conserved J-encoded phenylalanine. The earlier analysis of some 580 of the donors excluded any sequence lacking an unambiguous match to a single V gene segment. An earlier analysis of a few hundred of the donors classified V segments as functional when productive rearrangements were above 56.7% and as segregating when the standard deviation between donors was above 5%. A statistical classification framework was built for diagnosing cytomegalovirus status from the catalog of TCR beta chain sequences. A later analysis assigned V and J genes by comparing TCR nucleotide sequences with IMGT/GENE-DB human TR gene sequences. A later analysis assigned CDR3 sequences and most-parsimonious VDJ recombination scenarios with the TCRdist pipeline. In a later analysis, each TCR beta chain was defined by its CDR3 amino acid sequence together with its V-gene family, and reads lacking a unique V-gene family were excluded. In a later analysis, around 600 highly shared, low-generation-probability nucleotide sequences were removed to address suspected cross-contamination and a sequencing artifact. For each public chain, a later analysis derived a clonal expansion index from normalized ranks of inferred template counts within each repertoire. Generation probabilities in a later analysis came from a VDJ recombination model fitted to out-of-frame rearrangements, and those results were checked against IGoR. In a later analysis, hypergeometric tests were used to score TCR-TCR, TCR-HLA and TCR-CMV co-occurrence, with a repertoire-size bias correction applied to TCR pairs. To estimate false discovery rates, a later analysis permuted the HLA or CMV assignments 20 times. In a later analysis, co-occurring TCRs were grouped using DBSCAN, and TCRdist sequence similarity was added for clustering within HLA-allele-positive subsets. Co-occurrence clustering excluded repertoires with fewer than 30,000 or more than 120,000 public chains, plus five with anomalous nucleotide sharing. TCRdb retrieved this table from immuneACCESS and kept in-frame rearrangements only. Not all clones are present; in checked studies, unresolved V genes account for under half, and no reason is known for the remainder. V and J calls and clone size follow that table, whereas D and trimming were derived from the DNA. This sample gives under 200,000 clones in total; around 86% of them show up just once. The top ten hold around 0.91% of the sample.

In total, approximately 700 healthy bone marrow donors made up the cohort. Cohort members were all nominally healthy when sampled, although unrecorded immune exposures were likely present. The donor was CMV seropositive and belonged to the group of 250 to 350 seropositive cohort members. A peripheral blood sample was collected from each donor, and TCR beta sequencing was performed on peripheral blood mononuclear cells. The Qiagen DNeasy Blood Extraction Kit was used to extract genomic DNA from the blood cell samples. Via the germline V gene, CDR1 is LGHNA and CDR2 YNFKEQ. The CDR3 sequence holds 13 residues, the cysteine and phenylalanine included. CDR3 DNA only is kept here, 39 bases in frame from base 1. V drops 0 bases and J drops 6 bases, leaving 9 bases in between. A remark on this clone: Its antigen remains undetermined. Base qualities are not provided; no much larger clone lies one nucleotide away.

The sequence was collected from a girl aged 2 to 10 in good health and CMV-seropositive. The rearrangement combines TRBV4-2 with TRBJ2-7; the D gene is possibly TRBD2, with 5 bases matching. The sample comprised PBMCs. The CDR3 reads CASSQDLAVEQYF. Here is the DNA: TGTGCCAGCAGCCAAGACCTAGCAGTCGAGCAGTACTTC.